The clone carrying this T cell receptor (beta chain) came up many times. The time point denotes: longitudinal time-point 1 (baseline). This CDR3 is 15 amino acids long. Trimming removed 4 bases at V and 4 bases at J, with 13 bases between. Germline lookup yields CDR1 SEHNR and CDR2 FQNEAQ (reference sequence). The data were taken from a study of neurological immune-mediated disorders. TCRdb called the 5' RACE reads again in MiXCR, with one record for every CDR3 protein. The data show about 49,000 distinct CDR3 sequences, over 8% seen once. The clonotype comes from a woman between 35 and 50 years old in good health. The chain couples TRBV7-9 to TRBJ2-2; weak D call: TRBD2 (5 bases). The sample was PBMCs. In DNA, the CDR3 is TGTGCCAGCAGCTACCACGAGGGTGGCACCGGGGAGCTGTTTTTT. Amino acid sequence: CASSYHEGGTGELFF.